This entry describes one TCR beta chain. This clone occurred once. The target of this receptor is not known. Base quality data are lacking; no much larger clone is found one base away. The sample's time point label, in plain terms: about 28 days (+/-7) after the second vaccine dose. AZD1222 recipients given second doses at about 4 weeks or at about 12 weeks were pooled, since spike-specific TCR depth and breadth were not found to differ between the two schedules. Vaccinee samples were obtained from the UK trials COV001 and COV002, which included a single-blind randomized controlled phase 2/3 trial of AZD1222 (ChAdOx1 nCoV-19) in healthy adults. Trial participant PBMC samples were collected at day 0 and day 28 after the second dose for TCRbeta chain sequencing. This record comes from a study of T cell responses to AZD1222 COVID-19 vaccine (dated by TCRdb to the early 2020s). General notes on the study: TCR sequencing covered over 230 trial participants: 200 to 220 given two doses of AZD1222 and 26 given two doses of MenACWY control vaccine. Trial participants were enrolled by age into 18-55, 56-69 and 70-plus year subgroups, with roughly 160, 29 and 62 TCR-sequenced participants respectively. General conclusions and limits of the study: Participants were mostly white British, with more females than males. The authors suggested clonal diversity may have been underestimated. Spike-specific TCR breadth and depth rose significantly after two AZD1222 doses compared with day 0 and with MenACWY recipients. Only a handful of AZD1222 recipients were SARS-CoV-2 seropositive at baseline, limiting conclusions about previously exposed vaccinees. Nearly half of unique spike-specific TCRs reportedly recognized epitopes outside regions mutated in the B.1.351 and B.1.1.7 variants. In the small 56-69-year group, the increase in depth fell short of significance, most likely because of low power. CD4 TCRs associated with the vaccine covered the entire spike protein, and the dominant responses were in regions 160-218 and 743-854. No day 14 peak-response samples were available, so repertoires were characterized only after the peak T cell response.

The CDR1 and CDR2 encoded by the germline V gene are KGHDR and SFDVKD. A distance of 8 bases separates the germline ends of V and J, which lose 2 bases and 5 bases respectively. CDR3 length: 13 amino acids, cysteine to phenylalanine. Only the CDR3 DNA stays, 39 bases, in frame from base 1. The CDR3 regions of human TCRbeta chains were analyzed by immunosequencing. The authors processed their data as follows. Repertoire TCRs were matched against a reference library of SARS-CoV-2-specific TCRs generated with the MIRA antigen-specificity platform. Breadth meant the fraction of unique TCRs that were SARS-CoV-2-associated, whereas depth meant the fraction of total T cells that were SARS-CoV-2-associated. Using the MIRA data, each spike-specific TCR was mapped to the spike region that the TCR reacts to and placed in a CD4 or CD8 class. Log10-transformed breadth and depth values were compared by one-way ANOVA with Sidak's multiple comparisons tests. What TCRdb holds here is the immuneACCESS table cut down to in-frame rearrangements. Part of the clones is not present; checked against another copy, under half of the missing clones reflect an unresolved V gene, and the others are unexplained. V and J calls and clone size are given by that table; D and trimming were obtained from the DNA. Counted in this sample were about 140,000 clones; about 91% of them appeared once. The leading ten clones occupy roughly 3.6% of the sample.

Here the chain combines TRBV24-1 and TRBJ2-5; the D gene is unclear. This sequence was found in an adult who received the AZD1222 COVID-19 vaccine. The specimen was peripheral blood, collected 28 days after the second AZD1222 dose. CDR3 sequence: CATSDYNVETQYF. The nucleotides are TGTGCCACCAGTGATTATAACGTGGAGACCCAGTACTTC.